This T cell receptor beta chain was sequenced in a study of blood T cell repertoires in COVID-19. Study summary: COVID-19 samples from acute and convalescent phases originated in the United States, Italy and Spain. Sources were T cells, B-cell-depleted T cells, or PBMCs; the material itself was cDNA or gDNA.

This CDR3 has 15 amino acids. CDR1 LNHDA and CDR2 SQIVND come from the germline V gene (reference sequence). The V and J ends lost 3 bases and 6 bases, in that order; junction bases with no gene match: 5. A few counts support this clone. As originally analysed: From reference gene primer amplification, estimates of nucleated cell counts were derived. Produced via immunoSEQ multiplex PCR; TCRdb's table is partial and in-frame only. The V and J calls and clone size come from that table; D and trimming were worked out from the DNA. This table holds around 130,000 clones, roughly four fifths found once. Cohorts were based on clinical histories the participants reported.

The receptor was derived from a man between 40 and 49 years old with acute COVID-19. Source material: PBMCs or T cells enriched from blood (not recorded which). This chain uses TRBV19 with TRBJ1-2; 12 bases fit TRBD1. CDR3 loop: CASSIGDRGRHGYTF. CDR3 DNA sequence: TGTGCCAGTAGTATCGGGGACAGGGGGCGTCATGGCTACACCTTC.